These 11 T cell receptor beta chains were sequenced from one sample in a study of graft-versus-host responses after intestinal transplantation. Intraepithelial and lamina propria lymphocytes were released after the graft tissue was processed. Method: immunoSEQ multiplex PCR; TCRdb's copy keeps in-frame clones and lacks some. The table has over 60,000 clones, roughly 89% seen once. Sample: ileum tissue, taken around 350 days after transplant. These receptors all stem from a human patient who received an intestinal transplant, so some T cells may come from the graft donor.

The V call is TRBV2, the J call TRBJ1-1, with 9 bases identical to TRBD1. The CDR3 has 14 amino acids. Germline-derived CDR1 and CDR2 are SNHLY and FYNNEI. Germline trimming cut 8 bases from V and 5 bases from J; bases unmatched to any gene: 9. CDR3 DNA sequence: TGTGCCAGCGGAACAGGGGGCGCGGGGACTGAAGCTTTCTTT. Its protein product is CASGTGGAGTEAFF.

This rearrangement joins TRBV9 to TRBJ1-1, with D possibly being TRBD1 (5 bases). V was pared by 3 bases and J by 1 base, with 10 bases between. This CDR3 comprises 14 residues. CDR1 is SGDLS and CDR2 is YYNGEE in the germline V gene. The CDR3 bases are TGTGCCAGCAGCGCAACAGGAGGGAACACTGAAGCTTTCTTT. Its protein is CASSATGGNTEAFF.

This rearrangement joins TRBV18 to TRBJ1-1; D perhaps matches TRBD1 (5 bases). Trimming removed 3 bases from V and 5 bases from J, with 16 bases in between. The CDR3 is 15 residues long. Germline loops: CDR1 KGHSH, CDR2 LQKENI. The CDR3 DNA sequence: TGTGCCAGCTCACCTTCAGGGAAGCAGATGACTGAAGCTTTCTTT. Translation: CASSPSGKQMTEAFF.

This clone was counted between two and nine times. The chain joins TRBV4-1 to TRBJ1-4; no clear D gene. The CDR3 is 15 amino acids. CDR1 and CDR2 (germline): MGHRA, YSYEKL. V dropped 4 bases and J dropped 1 base, with 10 bases sitting between them. CDR3 residues: CASSPEGGTNEKLFF. As DNA, the CDR3 is TGCGCCAGCAGCCCTGAGGGAGGAACTAATGAAAAACTGTTTTTT.

This sequence joins TRBV7-2 and TRBJ1-1, with TRBD1 identical over 8 bases. Trimming took 1 base from V and 1 from J; bases not matched to a gene: 2. Germline V gives CDR1 SGHTA, CDR2 FQGNSA. The CDR3 contains 15 residues. The CDR3 sequence is CASSLEGQENTEAFF. DNA for the CDR3: TGTGCCAGCAGCTTAGAGGGACAGGAGAACACTGAAGCTTTCTTT.

V usage is TRBV5-6 and J usage is TRBJ2-7; 9 bases match TRBD1. This CDR3 has 14 residues. V was clipped by 4 bases and J by 6 bases; unmatched bases: 8. Germline V gives CDR1 SGHDT, CDR2 YYEEEE. DNA of the CDR3: TGTGCCAGCAGCATCGGACAGGGGACTATCGAGCAGTACTTC. Encoded protein: CASSIGQGTIEQYF.

The chain links TRBV7-2 to TRBJ2-7; possibly TRBD2 for D (7 bases). The germline V and J ends were trimmed by 3 bases and 2 bases, with 11 bases remaining between them. The length of the CDR3 is 14 residues. In germline, CDR1 is SGHTA, CDR2 FQGNSA. CDR3 in DNA: TGTGCCAGCAGCTTCGGGGGGCCAGCCTACGAGCAGTACTTC. Translating it yields CASSFGGPAYEQYF.

This clone was observed once. The V gene is TRBV9, the J gene TRBJ2-3; weak D call: TRBD1 (5 bases). The germline gives CDR1 SGDLS, CDR2 YYNGEE. The CDR3 is 14 amino acids. The V end was cut by 0 bases, the J end by 6 bases, with 11 bases between. For the CDR3, the DNA is TGTGCCAGCAGCGTAGCAGGGCAGTGGGATACGCAGTATTTT. The encoded protein is CASSVAGQWDTQYF.

The chain joins TRBV6-1 to TRBJ2-5, with D perhaps matching TRBD1 (5 bases). Trimming took off 3 bases at V and 1 base at J, with 9 bases between the two ends. Looked up from germline, CDR1 is MNHNS and CDR2 is SASEGT. The CDR3 covers 14 residues. CDR3 in DNA: TGTGCCAGCAGTGAGATCGACAGCCAAGAGACCCAGTACTTC. This encodes CASSEIDSQETQYF.

This clone was counted once. J is TRBJ1-2 and V is TRBV7-9, with a tentative D call TRBD1 (6 bases). Germline CDR1 is SEHNR and CDR2 is FQNEAQ (reference sequence). This CDR3 has 12 amino acids. Trimming pared 4 bases from V and 8 bases from J, leaving 11 bases between. In DNA form, the CDR3 reads TGTGCCAGCAGCTCGGGGGGCCAGGGCTACACCTTC. As protein: CASSSGGQGYTF.

DNA of the CDR3: TGTGCCAGCAGTTTTTTTGGGGACAGGGGGCACAATGAGCAGTTCTTC. Its translation: CASSFFGDRGHNEQFF. The V call is TRBV28, the J call TRBJ2-1, with 12 bases lining up with TRBD1. This CDR3 has 16 amino acids. With 3 bases clipped from V and 5 bases from J, the junction kept 5 bases outside the gene matches. CDR1 is MDHEN and CDR2 is SYDVKM in the germline V gene.